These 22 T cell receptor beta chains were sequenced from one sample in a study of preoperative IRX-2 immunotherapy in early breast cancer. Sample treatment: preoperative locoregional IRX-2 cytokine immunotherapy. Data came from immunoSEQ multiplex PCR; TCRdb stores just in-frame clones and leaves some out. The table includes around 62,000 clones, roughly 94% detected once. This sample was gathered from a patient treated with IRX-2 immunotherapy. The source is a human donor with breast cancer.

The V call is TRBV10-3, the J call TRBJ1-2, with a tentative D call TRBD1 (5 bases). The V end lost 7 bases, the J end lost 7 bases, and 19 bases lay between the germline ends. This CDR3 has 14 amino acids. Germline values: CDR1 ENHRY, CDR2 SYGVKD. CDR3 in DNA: TGTGCCATCAACCCCGGGACGGATCTTCTTGGCTACACCTTC. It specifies CAINPGTDLLGYTF.

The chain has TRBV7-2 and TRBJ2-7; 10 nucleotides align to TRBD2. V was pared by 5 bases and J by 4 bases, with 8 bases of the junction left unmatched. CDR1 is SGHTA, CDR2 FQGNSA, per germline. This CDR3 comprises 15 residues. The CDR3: CASSGGASGRYEQYF. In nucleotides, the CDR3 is TGTGCCAGCAGCGGGGGGGCTAGCGGGAGATACGAGCAGTACTTC.

DNA for the CDR3: TGTGCCAGCAGCTCCGTGGGGGGCAGTGGAAACACCATATATTTT. Amino acid sequence: CASSSVGGSGNTIYF. The V call is TRBV7-9, the J call TRBJ1-3, with D possibly being TRBD1 (6 bases). V lost 4 bases, J lost 3 bases, and 13 bases lay in between. The CDR3 is 15 residues long. CDR1 is SEHNR, CDR2 FQNEAQ, per germline (reference sequence).

The CDR3 DNA follows: TGCGCCAGCAGCTTGGTTCACAGCCAGGAGGACTATGGCTACACCTTC. Its translation: CASSLVHSQEDYGYTF. The chain is built from TRBV5-1 and TRBJ1-2; unclear D gene. Germline V CDR1 and CDR2: SGHRS, YFSETQ. The CDR3 spans 16 residues. V was pared by 0 bases and J by 3 bases, with 15 bases between.

For the CDR3, the DNA is TGCACCAGCAGCCAAGTTGACACCTATTGCGGCGAGACCCAGTACTTC. It encodes CTSSQVDTYCGETQYF. The rearrangement links TRBV1 to TRBJ2-5. TRBV1 is designated a pseudogene. There are 16 residues in the CDR3.

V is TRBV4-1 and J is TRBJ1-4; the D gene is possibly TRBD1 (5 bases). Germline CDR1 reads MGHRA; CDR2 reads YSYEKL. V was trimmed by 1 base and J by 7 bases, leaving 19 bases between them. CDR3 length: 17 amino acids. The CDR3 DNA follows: TGCGCCAGCAGCCAAGCCCCCCCGGGACTTCGTGGTGAAAAACTGTTTTTT. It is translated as CASSQAPPGLRGEKLFF.

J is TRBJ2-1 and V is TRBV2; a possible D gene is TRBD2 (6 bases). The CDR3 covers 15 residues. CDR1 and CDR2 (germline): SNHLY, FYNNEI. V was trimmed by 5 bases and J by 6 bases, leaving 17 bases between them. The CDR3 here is CASSSQLLASNEQFF. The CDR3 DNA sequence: TGTGCCAGCAGTTCCCAACTCCTAGCGTCCAATGAGCAGTTCTTC.

DNA for the CDR3: TGCAGCGTTGGATCAAGGCTCCGGGACAGGCTCGGGCAGTACTTC. It is translated as CSVGSRLRDRLGQYF. The V call is TRBV29-1, the J call TRBJ2-7; 8 nucleotides agree with TRBD1. CDR1 and CDR2 (germline): SQVTM, ANQGSEA. The CDR3 is 15 amino acids. The trim removed 4 bases at V and 9 bases at J, leaving 17 bases unmatched.

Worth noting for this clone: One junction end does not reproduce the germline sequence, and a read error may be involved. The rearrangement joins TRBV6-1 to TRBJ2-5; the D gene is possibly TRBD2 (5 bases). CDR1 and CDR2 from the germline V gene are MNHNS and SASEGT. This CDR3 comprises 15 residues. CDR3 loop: CASSEVLWRQETQYF. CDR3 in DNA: TGTGCCAGCAGCGAAGTACTATGGAGGCAAGAGACCCAGTACTTC.

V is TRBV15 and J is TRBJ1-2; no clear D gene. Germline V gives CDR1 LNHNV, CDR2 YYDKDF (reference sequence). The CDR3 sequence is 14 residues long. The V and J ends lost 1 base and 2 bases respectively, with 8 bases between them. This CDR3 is CATSRVFKNYGYTF. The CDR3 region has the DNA TGTGCCACCAGCAGAGTATTCAAGAACTATGGCTACACCTTC.

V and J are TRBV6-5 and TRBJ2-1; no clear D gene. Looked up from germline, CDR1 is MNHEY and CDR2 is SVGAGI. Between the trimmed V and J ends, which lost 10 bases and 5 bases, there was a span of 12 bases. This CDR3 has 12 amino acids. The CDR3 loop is CATLRDNNEQFF. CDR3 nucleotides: TGTGCCACCCTTAGGGATAACAATGAGCAGTTCTTC.

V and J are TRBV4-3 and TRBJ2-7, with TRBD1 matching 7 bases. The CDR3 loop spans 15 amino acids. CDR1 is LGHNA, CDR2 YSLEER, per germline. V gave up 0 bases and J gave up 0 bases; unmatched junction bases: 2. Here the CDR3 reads CASSQDWDSSYEQYF. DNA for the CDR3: TGCGCCAGCAGCCAAGATTGGGACAGCTCCTACGAGCAGTACTTC.

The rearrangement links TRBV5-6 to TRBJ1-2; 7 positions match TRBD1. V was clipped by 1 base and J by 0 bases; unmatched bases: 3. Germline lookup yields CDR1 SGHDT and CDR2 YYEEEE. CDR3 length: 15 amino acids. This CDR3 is CASSLLQGANYGYTF. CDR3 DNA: TGTGCCAGCAGCTTGCTTCAGGGGGCTAACTATGGCTACACCTTC.

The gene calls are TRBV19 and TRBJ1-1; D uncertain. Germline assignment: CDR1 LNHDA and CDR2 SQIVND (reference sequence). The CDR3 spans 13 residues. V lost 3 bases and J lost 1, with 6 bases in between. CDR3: CASSIGPNTEAFF. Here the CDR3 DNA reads TGTGCCAGTAGTATTGGCCCGAACACTGAAGCTTTCTTT. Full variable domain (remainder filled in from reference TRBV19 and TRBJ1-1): DGGITQSPKYLFRKEGQNVTLSCEQNLNHDAMYWYRQDPGQGLRLIYYSQIVNDFQKGDIAEGYSVSREKKESFPLTVTSAQKNPTAFYLCASSIGPNTEAFFGQGTRLTVV.

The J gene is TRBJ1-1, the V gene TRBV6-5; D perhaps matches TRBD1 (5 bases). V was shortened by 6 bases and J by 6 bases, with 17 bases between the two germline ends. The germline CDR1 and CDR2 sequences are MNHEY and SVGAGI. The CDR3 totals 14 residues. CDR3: CASRPSQGSAEAFF. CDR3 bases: TGTGCCAGCAGGCCATCGCAGGGTTCGGCTGAAGCTTTCTTT.

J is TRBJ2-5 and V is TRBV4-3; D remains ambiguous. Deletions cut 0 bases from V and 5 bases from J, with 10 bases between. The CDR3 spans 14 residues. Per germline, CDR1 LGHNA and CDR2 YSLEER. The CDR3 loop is CASSQDNLRETQYF. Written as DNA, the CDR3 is TGCGCCAGCAGCCAAGATAACCTAAGGGAGACCCAGTACTTC.

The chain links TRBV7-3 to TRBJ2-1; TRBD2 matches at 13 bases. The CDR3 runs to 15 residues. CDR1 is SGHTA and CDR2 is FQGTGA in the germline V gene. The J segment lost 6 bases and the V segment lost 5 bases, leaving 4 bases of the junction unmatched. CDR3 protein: CASSRGLAGFNEQFF. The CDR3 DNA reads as TGTGCCAGCAGCCGGGGACTAGCGGGATTCAATGAGCAGTTCTTC.

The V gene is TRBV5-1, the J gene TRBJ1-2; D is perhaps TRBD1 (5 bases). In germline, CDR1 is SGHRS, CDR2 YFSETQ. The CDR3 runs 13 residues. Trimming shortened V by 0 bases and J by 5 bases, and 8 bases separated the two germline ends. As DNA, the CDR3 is TGCGCCAGCAGCTTGGCAGGGAATTATGGCTACACCTTC. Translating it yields CASSLAGNYGYTF. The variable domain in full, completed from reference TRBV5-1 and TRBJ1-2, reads KAGVTQTPRYLIKTRGQQVTLSCSPISGHRSVSWYQQTPGQGLQFLFEYFSETQRNKGNFPGRFSGRQFSNSRSEMNVSTLELGDSALYLCASSLAGNYGYTFGSGTRLTVV.

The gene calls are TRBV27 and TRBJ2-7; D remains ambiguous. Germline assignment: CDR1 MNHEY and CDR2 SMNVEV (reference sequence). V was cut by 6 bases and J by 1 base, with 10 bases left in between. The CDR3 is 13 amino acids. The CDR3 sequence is CASSRPGSYEQYF. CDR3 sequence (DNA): TGTGCCAGCAGCCGCCCCGGGTCCTACGAGCAGTACTTC.

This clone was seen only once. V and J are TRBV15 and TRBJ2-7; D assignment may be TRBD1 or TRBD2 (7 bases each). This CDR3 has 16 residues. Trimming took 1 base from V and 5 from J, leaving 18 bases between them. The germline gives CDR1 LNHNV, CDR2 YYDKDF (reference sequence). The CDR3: CATSRGGGQHRDEQYF. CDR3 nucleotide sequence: TGTGCCACCAGCAGAGGGGGGGGACAGCACCGGGACGAGCAGTACTTC.

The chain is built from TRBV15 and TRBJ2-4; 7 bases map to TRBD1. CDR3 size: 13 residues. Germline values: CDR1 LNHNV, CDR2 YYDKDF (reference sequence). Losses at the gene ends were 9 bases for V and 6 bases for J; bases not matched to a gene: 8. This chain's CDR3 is CATATGQLNIQYF. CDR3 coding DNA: TGTGCCACTGCGACGGGACAGCTAAACATTCAGTACTTC.

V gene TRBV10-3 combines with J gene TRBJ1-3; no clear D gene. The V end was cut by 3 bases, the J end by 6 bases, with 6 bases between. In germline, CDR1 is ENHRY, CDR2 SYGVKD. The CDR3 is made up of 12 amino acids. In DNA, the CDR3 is TGTGCCATCAGTGACCTTTCAAACACCATATATTTT. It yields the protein CAISDLSNTIYF.